Shown below are 17 T cell receptor beta chains from a single sample sequenced in a study of shared clonotypes between healthy human individuals. Only in-frame clones appear in the TCRdb table, and some are missing; sequencing was by immunoSEQ multiplex PCR. The table records some 630,000 clones, 90% to 97% of them present only once. In the naive CD8 group, cells lacked CD45RO and were positively selected for CCR7, so terminally differentiated effector memory CD45RA+ cells were left out. The sequenced sample consisted of naive CD8+ T cells sorted from blood. Source of these receptors: a woman aged 25 to 39 in good health.

This chain uses TRBV10-3 with TRBJ2-5; D gene ambiguous. The J call could be wrong; TRBJ2-7 is a better fit for the DNA end. The CDR3 has 20 amino acids. The germline V gene encodes CDR1 ENHRY and CDR2 SYGVKD. For the CDR3, the DNA is TGTGCCATCAGTGATAATCGATTCTCGGGCCGTGCCCCCCACCCCTACGAGCAGTACTTC. Translation: CAISDNRFSGRAPHPYEQYF.

The rearrangement links TRBV11-2 to TRBJ1-2; TRBD1 aligns across 9 bases. The J segment lost 6 bases and the V segment lost 1 base, leaving 3 bases of the junction unmatched. Per germline, CDR1 SGHAT and CDR2 FQNNGV. The CDR3 sequence is 14 residues long. Here the CDR3 DNA reads TGTGCCAGCAGCTTAGCGGACAGGGGCAATGGCTACACCTTC. Its protein product is CASSLADRGNGYTF.

The chain is built from TRBV27 and TRBJ2-7, with 7 bases identical to TRBD1. The better agreement between TRBJ2-5 and the DNA end casts doubt on the J call. The CDR3 covers 14 residues. Germline V lookup: CDR1 MNHEY, CDR2 SMNVEV (reference sequence). CDR3 sequence reads: CASSPWTGRGTQYF. The CDR3 DNA reads TGTGCCAGCAGTCCATGGACAGGACGGGGGACCCAGTACTTC.

The rearrangement links TRBV27 to TRBJ1-2; unclear D gene. The CDR3 contains 14 residues. The germline V gene has CDR1 MNHEY and CDR2 SMNVEV (reference sequence). Trimming pared 2 bases from V and 3 bases from J, leaving 10 bases between. The CDR3 loop is CASSLMAGHYGYTF. CDR3 sequence (DNA): TGTGCCAGCAGTTTAATGGCAGGCCACTATGGCTACACCTTC.

The chain recombines TRBV2 with TRBJ2-7; 13 bases match TRBD2. The CDR3 totals 16 residues. CDR1 and CDR2 (germline): SNHLY, FYNNEI. V shed 7 bases, J shed 5 bases, and the junction held 11 bases outside the gene matches. In DNA, the CDR3 is TGTGCCAGCATCCTCCGACTAGCGGGAGGATTAGACGAGCAGTACTTC. Its translation: CASILRLAGGLDEQYF.

The V gene is TRBV5-6, the J gene TRBJ2-3; D gene uncertain. Between the trimmed V and J ends, which lost 2 bases and 3 bases, there was a span of 10 bases. The CDR3 length is 14 residues. Germline V gene data show CDR1 as SGHDT and CDR2 as YYEEEE. CDR3 sequence (DNA): TGTGCCAGCAGCTTTGGTGAGACTACAGATACGCAGTATTTT. This encodes CASSFGETTDTQYF.

This rearrangement joins TRBV28 to TRBJ2-3; D is unresolved. This CDR3 has 14 amino acids. Looked up from germline, CDR1 is MDHEN and CDR2 is SYDVKM. V dropped 1 base and J dropped 0 bases, with 5 bases sitting between them. As DNA, the CDR3 is TGTGCCAGCAGTTTATTCGTTAGCACAGATACGCAGTATTTT. It yields the protein CASSLFVSTDTQYF.

The CDR3 nucleotides are TGTGCCAGCAGTCCGGGGGGTGTATCGGGTGAAGCTTTCTTT. Encoded protein: CASSPGGVSGEAFF. The chain employs TRBV6-5 and TRBJ1-1; D is perhaps TRBD1 (5 bases). The CDR3 consists of 14 residues. V was trimmed by 5 bases and J by 7 bases, leaving 17 bases between them. The V gene's germline CDR1 is MNHEY and CDR2 SVGAGI.

V usage is TRBV19 and J usage is TRBJ1-1; the D is unclear. Trimming left V 2 bases short and J 1 base short, with 11 bases between. The CDR3 contains 15 residues. CDR1 is LNHDA and CDR2 is SQIVND in the germline V gene (reference sequence). The CDR3 DNA sequence: TGTGCCAGTAGTATAACGACCGGTGGGAACACTGAAGCTTTCTTT. Translating it yields CASSITTGGNTEAFF. Full variable domain (rest looked up from reference TRBV19 and TRBJ1-1): DGGITQSPKYLFRKEGQNVTLSCEQNLNHDAMYWYRQDPGQGLRLIYYSQIVNDFQKGDIAEGYSVSREKKESFPLTVTSAQKNPTAFYLCASSITTGGNTEAFFGQGTRLTVV.

The rearrangement uses TRBV27 and TRBJ2-2; possible D gene TRBD2, 6 bases. Germline V gene sequence: CDR1 MNHEY, CDR2 SMNVEV (reference sequence). V shed 11 bases and J shed 5 bases, with 24 bases lying between them. The CDR3 spans 16 residues. The CDR3 is CAGARGAGRSTGELFF. As DNA, the CDR3 is TGTGCCGGAGCTCGCGGGGCAGGTAGGTCGACCGGGGAGCTGTTTTTT.

The chain employs TRBV2 and TRBJ1-3, with D possibly being TRBD1 (5 bases). This CDR3 contains 15 residues. CDR1 SNHLY and CDR2 FYNNEI come from the germline V gene. The germline V and J ends were trimmed by 4 bases and 0 bases, with 10 bases remaining between them. The CDR3 DNA reads TGTGCCAGCAGTGTTTTACAGGCCTCTGGAAACACCATATATTTT. It translates to CASSVLQASGNTIYF.

The CDR3 reads CAISGMRTEAFF. For the CDR3, the DNA is TGTGCCATCTCGGGGATGCGCACTGAAGCTTTCTTT. This chain joins TRBV10-3 and TRBJ1-1; D not resolved. V lost 8 bases and J lost 4, with 11 bases in between. The CDR3 is made up of 12 amino acids. Germline V gene sequence: CDR1 ENHRY, CDR2 SYGVKD.

Here the CDR3 DNA reads TGTGCCAGCAGCGTAGAGGCGGGACCAGCCTACGAGCAGTACTTC. Translating gives CASSVEAGPAYEQYF. V is TRBV9 and J is TRBJ2-7; maybe TRBD2 (6 bases). CDR1 and CDR2 (germline): SGDLS, YYNGEE. With 0 bases removed from V and 2 bases from J, the gap between germline ends came to 12 bases. This CDR3 is 15 amino acids long.

J is TRBJ2-5 and V is TRBV6-6; the D gene is possibly TRBD2 (6 bases). The CDR3 covers 14 residues. V was shortened by 2 bases and J by 4 bases, with 11 bases between the two germline ends. CDR1 MNHNY and CDR2 SVGAGI come from the germline V gene (reference sequence). DNA of the CDR3: TGTGCCAGCAGTTACCGCGGGGAACGAGAGACCCAGTACTTC. As protein: CASSYRGERETQYF.

V and J are TRBV7-2 and TRBJ2-1; D uncertain. CDR3 length equals 11 residues. V dropped 0 bases and J dropped 15 bases, with 9 bases sitting between them. From germline, CDR1 is SGHTA and CDR2 FQGNSA. CDR3 loop: CASSLASQRFF. CDR3 sequence (DNA): TGTGCCAGCAGCTTAGCTAGCCAGCGGTTCTTC.

The chain has TRBV23-1 and TRBJ1-1, with D uncertain. TRBV23-1 is designated an ORF whose function remains uncertain. This CDR3 is 15 amino acids long. V lost 5 bases to trimming and J lost 0 bases, with 13 bases between them. As DNA, the CDR3 is TGCGCCAGCAGTAACTACCGGGGTTTGAACACTGAAGCTTTCTTT. Encoded protein: CASSNYRGLNTEAFF.

The chain couples TRBV6-1 to TRBJ1-2; no clear D gene. V shed 7 bases and J shed 8 bases, with 11 bases lying between them. CDR1 is MNHNS and CDR2 is SASEGT in the germline V gene. This CDR3 spans 11 amino acids. This CDR3 is CASTVTNGYTF. The CDR3 DNA is TGTGCCAGCACGGTCACGAACGGCTACACCTTC.